The T cell receptor beta chain described here comes from a study of tumor-infiltrating lymphocytes in primary liver carcinoma. TCR beta cDNA was made from approximately 540 ng total RNA with a constant-region primer. Sequencing libraries for TCR beta derived from three nested multiplex PCR rounds that used slightly modified ARM-PCR. With TRBV1-TRBV30 forward primers and a C-beta reverse primer, the first two PCR rounds were run for approximately 9 cycles each. TCRdb recomputed calls from the multiplex PCR reads with MiXCR, one row per CDR3 protein. The table shows about 200,000 distinct CDR3 sequences, with 65% occurring only once. V was cut by 1 base and J by 9 bases, with 16 bases left in between. Germline CDR1 and CDR2: SGHAT and FQNNGV. The CDR3 spans 15 residues. Germline DNA was extracted alongside blood RNA, which was obtained from unsorted whole blood.

The receptor was isolated from a woman aged 55-69 years with primary liver carcinoma and hepatitis B virus infection. Material: peripheral blood. J is TRBJ2-1 and V is TRBV11-2, with a possible D match to TRBD2 (6 bases). The CDR3 sequence: CASSLASGSGGEQFF. The CDR3 DNA follows: TGTGCCAGCAGCTTAGCCTCCGGGAGTGGTGGTGAGCAGTTCTTC.